The 13 T cell receptor beta chains given below trace back to one sample, sequenced in a study of blood T cell repertoires in COVID-19. The table came from immunoSEQ multiplex PCR; TCRdb's copy has only in-frame clones and leaves some out. The sample yields about 85,000 clones, about 90% seen once. The sample consisted of peripheral blood. The receptors shown here come from a woman older than 75 with active or convalescent COVID-19.

This clone was observed a handful of times. This chain links TRBV6-5 with TRBJ1-5, with D maybe TRBD1 (6 bases). The CDR3 has 13 residues. CDR1 and CDR2 from the germline V gene are MNHEY and SVGAGI. Trimming stripped 9 bases from V and 3 bases from J, with 12 bases between. The CDR3 loop is CASEDSLNQPQHF. The CDR3, as DNA: TGTGCCAGTGAGGACAGTCTCAATCAGCCCCAGCATTTT.

CDR3 in DNA: TGCGCCAGCATTCCGGGACAGGGGAGGGCCGGGGAGCTGTTTTTT. Its protein product is CASIPGQGRAGELFF. The V gene is TRBV10-2, the J gene TRBJ2-2; TRBD1 matches at 10 bases. V shed 7 bases and J 6 bases; nucleotides not matched to a gene: 8. The V gene's germline CDR1 is WSHSY and CDR2 SAAADI. This CDR3 has 15 residues.

The chain links TRBV28 to TRBJ2-3; 12 bases are shared with TRBD2. CDR1 and CDR2 from the germline V gene are MDHEN and SYDVKM. CDR3 size: 19 residues. V dropped 7 bases and J dropped 4; count of bases not matched to a gene: 18. The CDR3 region is CASISFLAGGPVSADTQYF. The DNA for the CDR3 is TGTGCCAGCATCAGTTTTCTAGCGGGAGGGCCCGTTAGCGCAGATACGCAGTATTTT.

This chain links TRBV27 with TRBJ1-6; 8 nucleotides align to TRBD1. Germline V gene data show CDR1 as MNHEY and CDR2 as SMNVEV (reference sequence). With 3 bases clipped from V and 9 bases from J, the junction kept 7 bases outside the gene matches. The CDR3 contains 15 residues. CDR3 DNA sequence: TGTGCCAGCAGTTTCTCGGACAGGGATGGTTCACCCCTCCACTTT. Its translation is CASSFSDRDGSPLHF.

The genes are TRBV27 and TRBJ1-3; D unresolved. Deletions cut 0 bases from V and 8 bases from J, with 8 bases between. The V gene's germline CDR1 is MNHEY and CDR2 SMNVEV (reference sequence). This CDR3 has 13 residues. CDR3 nucleotides: TGTGCCAGCAGTTTATCGGTCGGGTACACCATATATTTT. This gives the protein CASSLSVGYTIYF.

V is TRBV7-8 and J is TRBJ2-1, with 16 bases lining up with TRBD2. Germline CDR1 SGHVS, CDR2 FQNEAQ. The CDR3 sequence is 16 residues long. J was trimmed by 4 bases and V by 3 bases; bases with no gene match: 0. In DNA form, the CDR3 reads TGTGCCAGCAGCTTGGGACTAGCGGGAGGGTACAATGAGCAGTTCTTC. Protein: CASSLGLAGGYNEQFF.

This clone has just one count. The V call is TRBV28, the J call TRBJ2-5; no clear D gene. Looked up from germline, CDR1 is MDHEN and CDR2 is SYDVKM. The CDR3 contains 12 residues. The V end was cut by 6 bases, the J end by 4 bases, with 9 bases between. The CDR3 DNA reads as TGTGCCAGCAGAGGAGCTCCAGAGACCCAGTACTTC. This codes for CASRGAPETQYF.

The J gene is TRBJ1-2, the V gene TRBV10-1; 9 bases map to TRBD1. The CDR3 is 18 residues long. Trimming removed 2 bases from V and 2 bases from J; junction bases left unmatched: 12. CDR1 and CDR2 from the germline V gene are WNHNN and SYGVQD (reference sequence). DNA of the CDR3: TGCGCCAGCAGTGAGGCATTACAGGGGGCGTATGTCAACTATGGCTACACCTTC. Amino acid sequence: CASSEALQGAYVNYGYTF.

V and J are TRBV2 and TRBJ2-7; TRBD1 matches at 11 bases. CDR1 SNHLY and CDR2 FYNNEI come from the germline V gene. V lost 7 bases to trimming and J lost 6 bases; unmatched junction nucleotides: 8. The CDR3 totals 14 residues. CDR3 DNA: TGTGCCAGCAACCCGGGACAGGGGGTGAGCGAGCAGTACTTC. This encodes CASNPGQGVSEQYF.

The rearrangement uses TRBV9 and TRBJ1-4, with TRBD1 matching over 9 bases. Germline trimming cut 3 bases from V and 8 bases from J; bases unmatched to any gene: 2. CDR3 length equals 13 residues. Per germline, CDR1 SGDLS and CDR2 YYNGEE. The chain's CDR3 is CASSAGQGEKLFF. CDR3 coding DNA: TGTGCCAGCAGCGCCGGACAGGGGGAAAAACTGTTTTTT.

This chain connects TRBV5-4 to TRBJ1-4; tentative D call: TRBD1 (6 bases). The CDR3 runs 14 residues. CDR1 and CDR2 (germline): SGHNT, YYREEE (reference sequence). Deletions cut 4 bases from V and 8 bases from J, with 15 bases between. CDR3 DNA: TGTGCCAGCAGCAACGGACAGCGTACAGAAAAACTGTTTTTT. Translated, it gives CASSNGQRTEKLFF. The full variable domain, rest sourced from reference TRBV5-4 and TRBJ1-4, is ETGVTQSPTHLIKTRGQQVTLRCSSQSGHNTVSWYQQALGQGPQFIFQYYREEENGRGNFPPRFSGLQFPNYSSELNVNALELDDSALYLCASSNGQRTEKLFFGSGTQLSVL.

J is TRBJ2-1 and V is TRBV5-1, with D possibly matching TRBD1 (6 bases). This CDR3 has 16 amino acids. Trimming pared 4 bases from V and 3 bases from J, leaving 17 bases between. The germline V gene encodes CDR1 SGHRS and CDR2 YFSETQ. The CDR3, as DNA: TGCGCCAGCAGCCCCTTCCAGGGGAATTTCTACAATGAGCAGTTCTTC. Translated, it gives CASSPFQGNFYNEQFF.

The CDR3 loop is CASSSTGGSQPQHF. The CDR3 DNA is TGTGCCAGCAGCTCAACAGGGGGGAGTCAGCCCCAGCATTTT. The chain is built from TRBV7-9 and TRBJ1-5; TRBD1 matches at 8 bases. The CDR3 runs 14 residues. Germline CDR1 reads SEHNR; CDR2 reads FQNEAQ (reference sequence). V lost 4 bases to trimming and J lost 6 bases; unmatched junction nucleotides: 5.